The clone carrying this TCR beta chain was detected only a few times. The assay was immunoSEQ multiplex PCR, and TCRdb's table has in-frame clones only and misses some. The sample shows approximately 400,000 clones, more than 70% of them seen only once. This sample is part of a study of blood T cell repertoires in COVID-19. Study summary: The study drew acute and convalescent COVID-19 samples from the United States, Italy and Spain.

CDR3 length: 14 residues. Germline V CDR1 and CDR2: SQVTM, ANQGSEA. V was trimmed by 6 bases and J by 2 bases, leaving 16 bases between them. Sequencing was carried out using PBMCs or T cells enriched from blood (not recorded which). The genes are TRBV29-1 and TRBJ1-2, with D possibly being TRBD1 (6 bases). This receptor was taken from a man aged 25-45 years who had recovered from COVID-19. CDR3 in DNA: TGCAGCGTCGCCCACGACAGGACAAACTATGGCTACACCTTC. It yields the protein CSVAHDRTNYGYTF.